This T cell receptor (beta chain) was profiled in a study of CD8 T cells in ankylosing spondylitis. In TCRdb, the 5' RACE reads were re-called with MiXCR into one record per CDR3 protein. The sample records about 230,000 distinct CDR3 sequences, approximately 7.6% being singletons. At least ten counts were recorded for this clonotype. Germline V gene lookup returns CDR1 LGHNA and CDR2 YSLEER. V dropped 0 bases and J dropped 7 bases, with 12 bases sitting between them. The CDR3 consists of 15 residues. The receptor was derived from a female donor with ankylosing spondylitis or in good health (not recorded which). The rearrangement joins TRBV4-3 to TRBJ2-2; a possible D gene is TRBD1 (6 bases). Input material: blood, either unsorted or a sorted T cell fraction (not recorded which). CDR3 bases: TGCGCCAGCAGCCAAGACCCAGGGGTAGTCGGGGAGCTGTTTTTT. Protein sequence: CASSQDPGVVGELFF.